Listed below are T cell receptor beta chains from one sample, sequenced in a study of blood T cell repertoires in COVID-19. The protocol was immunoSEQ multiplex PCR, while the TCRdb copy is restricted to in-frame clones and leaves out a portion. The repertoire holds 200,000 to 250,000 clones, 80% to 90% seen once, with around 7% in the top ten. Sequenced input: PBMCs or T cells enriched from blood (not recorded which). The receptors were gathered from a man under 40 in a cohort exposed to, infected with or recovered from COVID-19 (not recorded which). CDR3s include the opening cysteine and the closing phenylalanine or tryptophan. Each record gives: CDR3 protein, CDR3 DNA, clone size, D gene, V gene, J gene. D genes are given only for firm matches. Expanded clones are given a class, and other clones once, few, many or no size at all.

CDR3: CASSIGDSGYEQYF
DNA: TGTGCCAGCTCAATCGGGGACTCGGGTTACGAGCAGTACTTC
size: NA
D: NA
V: TRBV18
J: TRBJ2-7

CDR3: CASSTLGQPPYEQYF
DNA: TGTGCCAGCAGCACCCTTGGACAGCCGCCCTACGAGCAGTACTTC
size: NA
D: NA
V: TRBV7-2
J: TRBJ2-7

CDR3: CASSYSTRGRVGTQYF
DNA: TGTGCCAGCAGTTACTCGACCAGGGGGCGGGTTGGGACCCAGTACTTC
size: NA
D: TRBD1
V: TRBV6-5
J: TRBJ2-5

CDR3: CATSGGDRELPEAFF
DNA: TGTGCCACCAGTGGTGGGGACAGGGAGTTACCTGAAGCTTTCTTT
size: NA
D: TRBD1
V: TRBV24-1
J: TRBJ1-1

CDR3: CASSPRLAGEGQTQYF
DNA: TGTGCCAGCAGCCCAAGACTAGCGGGAGAAGGGCAGACGCAGTATTTT
size: once
D: TRBD2
V: TRBV9
J: TRBJ2-3

CDR3: CASPAGVGYGYTF
DNA: TGTGCCAGCCCCGCAGGGGTGGGCTATGGCTACACCTTC
size: NA
D: NA
V: TRBV6-5
J: TRBJ1-2

CDR3: CASSLQGQGRGYTF
DNA: TGTGCCAGTAGTCTCCAAGGACAGGGGAGAGGCTACACCTTC
size: NA
D: TRBD1
V: TRBV19
J: TRBJ1-2

CDR3: CASSLWGQGGRNTEAFF
DNA: TGTGCCAGCAGTTTATGGGGACAGGGAGGGAGGAACACTGAAGCTTTCTTT
size: NA
D: TRBD1
V: TRBV28
J: TRBJ1-1

CDR3: CATSPGWLDTQYF
DNA: TGTGCCACCAGCCCCGGTTGGTTGGATACGCAGTATTTT
size: NA
D: NA
V: TRBV15
J: TRBJ2-3

CDR3: CASSLGTSSETQYF
DNA: TGTGCCAGCAGCTTGGGTACTAGCAGTGAGACCCAGTACTTC
size: NA
D: NA
V: TRBV5-4
J: TRBJ2-5

CDR3: CATSRVRDSGNTIYF
DNA: TGTGCCACCAGCAGAGTGAGGGACTCTGGAAACACCATATATTTT
size: few
D: NA
V: TRBV15
J: TRBJ1-3

CDR3: CASRYQRGEKLFF
DNA: TGTGCCAGCAGATATCAAAGGGGGGAAAAACTGTTTTTT
size: NA
D: NA
V: TRBV11-2
J: TRBJ1-4

CDR3: CASSQTRPLTGELFF
DNA: TGTGCCAGCAGTCAGACTAGACCTCTCACCGGGGAGCTGTTTTTT
size: NA
D: NA
V: TRBV25-1
J: TRBJ2-2

CDR3: CASGLTGNTEAFF
DNA: TGTGCTAGTGGTTTGACGGGAAACACTGAAGCTTTCTTT
size: NA
D: NA
V: TRBV12-5
J: TRBJ1-1

CDR3: CASSPRELPYEQYF
DNA: TGTGCCAGCAGCCCGCGGGAGTTGCCCTACGAGCAGTACTTC
size: NA
D: TRBD2
V: TRBV7-9
J: TRBJ2-7

CDR3: CASSLAGRDTQYF
DNA: TGCGCCAGCAGCTTAGCAGGCCGAGATACGCAGTATTTT
size: NA
D: NA
V: TRBV5-1
J: TRBJ2-3

CDR3: CASSQERYGYTF
DNA: TGCGCCAGCAGCCAAGAACGGTATGGCTACACCTTC
size: NA
D: NA
V: TRBV4-1
J: TRBJ1-2

CDR3: CASTGLGSTDTQYF
DNA: TGTGCCAGCACAGGACTCGGTAGCACAGATACGCAGTATTTT
size: once
D: NA
V: TRBV5-4
J: TRBJ2-3

CDR3: CASSPEVPLSNQPQHF
DNA: TGTGCCAGCAGCCCCGAGGTCCCGCTGTCTAATCAGCCCCAGCATTTT
size: NA
D: NA
V: TRBV7-8
J: TRBJ1-5

CDR3: CASSYGTGNLNEQYF
DNA: TGTGCCAGCAGTTACGGGACAGGGAATCTGAACGAGCAGTACTTC
size: NA
D: TRBD1
V: TRBV6-2/TRBV6-3
J: TRBJ2-7

CDR3: CASSTDRGTTEAFF
DNA: TGTGCCAGCAGCACCGACAGGGGGACCACTGAAGCTTTCTTT
size: NA
D: TRBD1
V: TRBV7-9
J: TRBJ1-1

CDR3: CASSAGGGKAEKLFF
DNA: TGTGCCAGCAGCGCCGGAGGAGGCAAGGCTGAAAAACTGTTTTTT
size: NA
D: NA
V: TRBV9
J: TRBJ1-4

CDR3: CASSDRDTQYF
DNA: TGTGCCAGCAGTGATCGGGATACGCAGTATTTT
size: few
D: NA
V: TRBV6-1
J: TRBJ2-3

CDR3: CASSFEVSSNEQFF
DNA: TGCGCCAGCAGCTTCGAGGTATCGAGCAATGAGCAGTTCTTC
size: NA
D: NA
V: TRBV5-1
J: TRBJ2-1

CDR3: CASSPTGYSSANEQFF
DNA: TGTGCCAGCTCACCGACAGGGTATAGTTCTGCCAATGAGCAGTTCTTC
size: NA
D: TRBD1
V: TRBV18
J: TRBJ2-1

CDR3: CASSTAGKDEKLFF
DNA: TGTGCCAGTAGTACGGCAGGGAAGGATGAAAAACTGTTTTTT
size: NA
D: NA
V: TRBV19
J: TRBJ1-4

CDR3: CASSPGLAGNNEQFF
DNA: TGTGCCAGCAGCCCCGGACTAGCGGGGAACAATGAGCAGTTCTTC
size: NA
D: TRBD2
V: TRBV9
J: TRBJ2-1

CDR3: CASSLGPRGSKNSYEQYF
DNA: TGTGCCAGCAGCTTAGGTCCAAGGGGGTCAAAGAATTCCTACGAGCAGTACTTC
size: NA
D: NA
V: TRBV7-6
J: TRBJ2-7

CDR3: CSAREDYGYTF
DNA: TGCAGTGCTAGGGAGGACTATGGCTACACCTTC
size: NA
D: NA
V: TRBV20-1
J: TRBJ1-2

CDR3: CASSQGFAGPYEQYF
DNA: TGCGCCAGCAGCCAAGGTTTTGCAGGGCCCTACGAGCAGTACTTC
size: NA
D: NA
V: TRBV4-1
J: TRBJ2-7

CDR3: CATSDLHLGQGEDTQYF
DNA: TGTGCCACCAGTGATTTGCATCTAGGACAGGGGGAAGATACGCAGTATTTT
size: NA
D: TRBD1
V: TRBV24-1
J: TRBJ2-3

CDR3: CASSQGSDEQFF
DNA: TGCGCCAGCAGCCAAGGTTCGGATGAGCAGTTCTTC
size: NA
D: NA
V: TRBV4-1
J: TRBJ2-1

CDR3: CASSPLLADPYEQYF
DNA: TGTGCCAGCAGCCCTTTGCTAGCGGACCCCTACGAGCAGTACTTC
size: few
D: TRBD2
V: TRBV3-1/TRBV3-2
J: TRBJ2-7

CDR3: CAITSTEAFF
DNA: TGTGCCATCACGAGCACTGAAGCTTTCTTT
size: NA
D: NA
V: TRBV7-8
J: TRBJ1-1

CDR3: CASMTGLSNYGYTF
DNA: TGTGCCAGCATGACAGGCTTATCTAACTATGGCTACACCTTC
size: NA
D: NA
V: TRBV6-5
J: TRBJ1-2

CDR3: CASSYSGQGLTYEQYF
DNA: TGTGCCAGCAGTTACTCGGGACAGGGGTTAACCTACGAGCAGTACTTC
size: NA
D: TRBD1
V: TRBV6-5
J: TRBJ2-7

CDR3: CASSSPQGYEQFF
DNA: TGTGCCAGCAGCTCACCCCAGGGTTATGAGCAGTTCTTC
size: NA
D: NA
V: TRBV7-3
J: TRBJ2-1

CDR3: CASSQEAGGGELFF
DNA: TGTGCCAGCAGCCAGGAGGCGGGAGGCGGGGAGCTGTTTTTT
size: once
D: TRBD2
V: TRBV7-9
J: TRBJ2-2

CDR3: CASSANRDRAEYF
DNA: TGTGCCAGCAGCGCCAACCGGGACAGGGCTGAGTACTTC
size: NA
D: TRBD1
V: TRBV11-2
J: TRBJ2-7

CDR3: CATSDLPGRGANNEQFF
DNA: TGTGCCACCAGTGATTTACCCGGCCGAGGAGCCAACAATGAGCAGTTCTTC
size: once
D: NA
V: TRBV24-1
J: TRBJ2-1

CDR3: CASRGQRNTEAFF
DNA: TGTGCCAGCAGAGGACAGAGGAACACTGAAGCTTTCTTT
size: NA
D: NA
V: TRBV2
J: TRBJ1-1

CDR3: CASSSLGFRVEQYF
DNA: TGTGCCAGCAGCTCTCTGGGTTTCCGGGTGGAGCAGTACTTC
size: NA
D: NA
V: TRBV11-2
J: TRBJ2-7

CDR3: CASSQGLAGSYEQYF
DNA: TGTGCCAGCAGCCAAGGGCTAGCGGGGTCCTACGAGCAGTACTTC
size: NA
D: TRBD2
V: TRBV3-1/TRBV3-2
J: TRBJ2-7

CDR3: CASSQGASGISNQPQHF
DNA: TGTGCCAGCAGCCAAGGGGCCTCAGGGATCAGCAATCAGCCCCAGCATTTT
size: NA
D: NA
V: TRBV3-1/TRBV3-2
J: TRBJ1-5

CDR3: CASRAQETQYF
DNA: TGCGCCAGCAGGGCCCAAGAGACCCAGTACTTC
size: NA
D: NA
V: TRBV23-1
J: TRBJ2-5

CDR3: CASSLGEGNSYEQYF
DNA: TGCGCCAGCAGCTTGGGAGAGGGTAACTCCTACGAGCAGTACTTC
size: NA
D: NA
V: TRBV5-1
J: TRBJ2-7

CDR3: CASSPYPTGAETQYF
DNA: TGTGCCAGCAGCCCATACCCTACAGGGGCAGAGACCCAGTACTTC
size: many
D: TRBD1
V: TRBV7-8
J: TRBJ2-5

CDR3: CASSGWLGDSYF
DNA: TGTGCCAGCAGTGGTTGGTTAGGGGATTCGTACTTC
size: NA
D: NA
V: TRBV6-6
J: TRBJ2-5

CDR3: CASSPERANVYGYTF
DNA: TGTGCCAGCAGCCCCGAGAGGGCTAACGTCTATGGCTACACCTTC
size: NA
D: NA
V: TRBV9
J: TRBJ1-2

CDR3: CASSLRDRNQPQHF
DNA: TGTGCCAGCAGTTTAAGGGACAGAAATCAGCCCCAGCATTTT
size: NA
D: TRBD1
V: TRBV27
J: TRBJ1-5